This TCR beta chain was profiled in a study of T cell responses to AZD1222 COVID-19 vaccine. CDR1 and CDR2 from the germline V gene are SQVTM and ANQGSEA. After removal of 4 bases from V and 7 bases from J, the junction contained 8 bases not matched to a gene. This CDR3 is 13 amino acids long. Here immunoSEQ multiplex PCR was the method, and the copy in TCRdb shows in-frame clones only, minus some. In the table there are about 160,000 clones, 70% to 90% of which are singletons. This specimen was peripheral blood, taken 28 days after the second AZD1222 dose. The chain recombines TRBV29-1 with TRBJ2-3; 7 positions match TRBD2. The origin of this receptor is an adult who received the AZD1222 COVID-19 vaccine. The CDR3 loop is CSVGASGENTQYF. CDR3 bases: TGCAGCGTTGGTGCTAGCGGAGAAAATACGCAGTATTTT.